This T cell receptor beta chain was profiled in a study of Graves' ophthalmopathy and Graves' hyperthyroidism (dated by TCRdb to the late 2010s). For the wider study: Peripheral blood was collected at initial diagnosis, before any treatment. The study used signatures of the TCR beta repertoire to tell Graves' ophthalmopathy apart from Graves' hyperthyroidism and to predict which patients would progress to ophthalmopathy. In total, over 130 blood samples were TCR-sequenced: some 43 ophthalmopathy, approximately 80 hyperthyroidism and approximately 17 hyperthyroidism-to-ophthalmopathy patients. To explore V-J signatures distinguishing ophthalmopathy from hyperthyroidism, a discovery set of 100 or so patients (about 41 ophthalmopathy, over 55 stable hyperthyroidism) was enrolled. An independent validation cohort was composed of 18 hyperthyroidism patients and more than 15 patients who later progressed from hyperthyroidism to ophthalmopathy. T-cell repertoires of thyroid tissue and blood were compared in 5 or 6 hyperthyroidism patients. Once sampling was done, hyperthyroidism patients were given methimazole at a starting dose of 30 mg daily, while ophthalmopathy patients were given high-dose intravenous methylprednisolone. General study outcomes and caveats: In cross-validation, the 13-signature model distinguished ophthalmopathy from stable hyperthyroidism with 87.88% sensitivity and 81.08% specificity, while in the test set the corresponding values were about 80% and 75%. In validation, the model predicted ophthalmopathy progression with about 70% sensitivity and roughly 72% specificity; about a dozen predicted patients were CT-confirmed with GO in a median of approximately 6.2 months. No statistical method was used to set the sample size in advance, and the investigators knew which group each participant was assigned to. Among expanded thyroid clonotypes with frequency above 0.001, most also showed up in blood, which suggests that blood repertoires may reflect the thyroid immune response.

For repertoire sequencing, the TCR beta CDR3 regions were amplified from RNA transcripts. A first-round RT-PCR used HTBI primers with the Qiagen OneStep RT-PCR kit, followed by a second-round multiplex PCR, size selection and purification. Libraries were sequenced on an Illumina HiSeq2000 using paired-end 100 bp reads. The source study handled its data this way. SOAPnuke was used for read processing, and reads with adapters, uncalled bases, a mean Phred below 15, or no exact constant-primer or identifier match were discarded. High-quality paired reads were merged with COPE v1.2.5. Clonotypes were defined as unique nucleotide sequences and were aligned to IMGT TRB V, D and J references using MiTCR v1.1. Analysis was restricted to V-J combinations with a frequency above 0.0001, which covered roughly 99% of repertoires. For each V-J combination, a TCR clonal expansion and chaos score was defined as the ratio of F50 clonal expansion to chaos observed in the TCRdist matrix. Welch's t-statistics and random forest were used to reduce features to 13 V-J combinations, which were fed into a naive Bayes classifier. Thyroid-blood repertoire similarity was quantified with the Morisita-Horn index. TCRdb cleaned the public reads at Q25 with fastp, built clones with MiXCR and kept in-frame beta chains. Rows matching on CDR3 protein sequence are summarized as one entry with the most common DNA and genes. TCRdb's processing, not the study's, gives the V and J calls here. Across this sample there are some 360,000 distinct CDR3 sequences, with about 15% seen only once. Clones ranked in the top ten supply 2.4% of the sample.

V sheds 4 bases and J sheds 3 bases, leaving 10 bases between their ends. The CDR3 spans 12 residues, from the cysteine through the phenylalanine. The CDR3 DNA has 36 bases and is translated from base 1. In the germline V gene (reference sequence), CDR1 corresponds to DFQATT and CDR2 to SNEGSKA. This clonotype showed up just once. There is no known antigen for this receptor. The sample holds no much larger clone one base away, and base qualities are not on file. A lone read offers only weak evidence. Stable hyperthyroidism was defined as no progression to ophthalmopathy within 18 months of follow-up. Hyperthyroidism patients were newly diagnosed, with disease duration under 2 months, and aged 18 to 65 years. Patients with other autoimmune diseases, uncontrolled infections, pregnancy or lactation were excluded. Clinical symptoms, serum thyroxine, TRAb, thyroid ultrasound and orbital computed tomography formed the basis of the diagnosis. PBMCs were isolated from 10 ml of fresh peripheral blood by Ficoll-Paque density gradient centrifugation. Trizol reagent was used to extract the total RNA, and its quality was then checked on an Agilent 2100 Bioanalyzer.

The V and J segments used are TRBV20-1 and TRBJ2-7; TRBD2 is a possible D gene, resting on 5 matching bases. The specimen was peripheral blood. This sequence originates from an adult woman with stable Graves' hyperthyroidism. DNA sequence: TGCAGTGCTAACGGGGTGTACTACGAGCAGTACTTC. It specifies CSANGVYYEQYF.